Sequencing of this T cell receptor beta chain was carried out in a study of cytomegalovirus exposure and HLA in healthy donors. Findings of the study overall: It has been reported that TCR beta sequences accurately predicted the HLA-A and HLA-B alleles of most subjects. In a later analysis, HLA-associated beta chains showed higher expansion and lower generation probabilities than comparable chains.

Germline V gene data show CDR1 as MNHNY and CDR2 as SVGAGI (reference sequence). There are 16 residues in the CDR3. With V trimmed by 5 bases and J by 3 bases, 11 bases remained unmatched. A remark on this clone: Its antigen is undetermined.

PCR was performed using 60 Vbeta and 13 Jbeta primers. Repertoires were generated with immunoSEQ multiplex PCR, while TCRdb's copy carries only in-frame clones and drops some. Counted here are over 100,000 clones, roughly 70% occurring once; the ten biggest clones make up 5.4%. This TCR was recovered from a woman aged 70 to 79 in good health and CMV-seropositive. The sample was PBMCs. V usage is TRBV6-6 and J usage is TRBJ2-7; the match to TRBD1 covers 9 bases. In DNA, the CDR3 is TGTGCCAGCAGTCAATCCGGACAGGGGACGAACTACGAGCAGTACTTC. This sequence encodes CASSQSGQGTNYEQYF.